This is a list of T cell receptor beta chains from one sample in a study of T cells in Graves' hyperthyroidism and ophthalmopathy. Each CDR3 protein is one row after TCRdb ran MiXCR on the multiplex PCR reads. The profile shows approximately 520,000 distinct CDR3 sequences, roughly 20% of them singletons. The sequenced material came from blood. All receptors come from a man in his late teens or twenties with Graves' hyperthyroidism. Each CDR3 is given with its conserved first and last residue. A D gene is named only where the DNA matches it firmly. A clone size is listed for some rows: how often the clone was seen (once, few, many), or a class if it is expanded.

abundance,j_gene,d_gene,v_gene,CDR3aa,CDR3nt
many,TRBJ2-2,.,TRBV2,CASSETDTNTGELFF,TGTGCCAGCAGTGAGACCGACACGAACACCGGGGAGCTGTTTTTT
.,TRBJ2-7,TRBD1,TRBV6-2/TRBV6-3,CASRPRNSGTGVSYEQYF,TGTGCCAGCAGACCTCGAAACTCCGGGACAGGGGTCTCCTACGAGCAGTACTTC
once,TRBJ1-1,.,TRBV5-4,CASSFGSVNTEAFF,TGTGCCAGCAGCTTCGGGTCAGTGAACACTGAAGCTTTCTTT
many,TRBJ1-5,.,TRBV6-1,CASSDSPANQPQHF,TGTGCCAGCAGTGACAGTCCGGCCAATCAGCCCCAGCATTTT
many,TRBJ1-2,.,TRBV27,CASSLTMGGFYGYTF,TGTGCCAGCAGTTTAACGATGGGAGGGTTCTATGGCTACACCTTC
.,TRBJ1-2,TRBD1,TRBV15,CATSRDKVDRGNYGYTF,TGTGCCACCAGCAGAGATAAGGTGGACAGGGGAAACTATGGCTACACCTTC
.,TRBJ1-2,TRBD1,TRBV7-8,CASSLVGTGSYGYTF,TGTGCCAGCAGCTTAGTCGGGACAGGAAGCTATGGCTACACCTTC
few,TRBJ1-5,TRBD1,TRBV3-1,CASSQVAGGQPQHF,TGTGCCAGCAGCCAAGTGGCAGGGGGACAGCCCCAGCATTTT
.,TRBJ1-1,.,TRBV28,CASSGPTDTEAFF,TGTGCCAGCAGCGGCCCGACGGACACTGAAGCTTTCTTT
many,TRBJ2-5,TRBD2,TRBV3-1,CASSGGTSGPAGETQYF,TGTGCCAGCAGCGGAGGGACTAGCGGACCAGCGGGGGAGACCCAGTACTTC
.,TRBJ1-1,TRBD1,TRBV4-1,CASSQTGVLNTEAFF,TGCGCCAGCAGCCAGACAGGGGTCCTGAACACTGAAGCTTTCTTT
many,TRBJ2-7,TRBD1,TRBV6-1,CASSEKAGTGSYEQYF,TGTGCCAGCAGTGAAAAGGCCGGGACAGGTTCCTACGAGCAGTACTTC
.,TRBJ1-2,TRBD1,TRBV5-1,CASSLGATRGLRGYGYTF,TGCGCCAGCAGCTTGGGGGCCACGAGGGGGCTTCGAGGGTATGGCTACACCTTC
.,TRBJ2-4,.,TRBV15,CATSRTRDTVAKNIQYF,TGTGCCACCAGCAGAACCCGGGACACCGTAGCCAAAAACATTCAGTACTTC
.,TRBJ2-7,.,TRBV7-2,CASSFYPGLAYEQYF,TGTGCCAGCAGCTTTTATCCGGGACTGGCCTACGAGCAGTACTTC
few,TRBJ1-3,.,TRBV11-1,CASSPSTGRSGNTIYF,TGTGCCAGCAGCCCGTCGACAGGCCGCTCTGGAAACACCATATATTTT
.,TRBJ2-2,TRBD2,TRBV19,CASSWTSGQSANTGELFF,TGTGCCAGTAGCTGGACTAGCGGACAAAGTGCGAACACCGGGGAGCTGTTTTTT
few,TRBJ1-1,.,TRBV27,CASSLSMRGTESFF,TGTGCCAGCAGTTTGTCCATGAGGGGGACTGAATCTTTCTTT
many,TRBJ2-6,.,TRBV27,CASSGTISSGANVLTF,TGTGCCAGCAGTGGGACAATTAGCTCTGGGGCCAACGTCCTGACTTTC
few,TRBJ2-7,.,TRBV5-1,CASTLMEGGEQYF,TGCGCCAGCACCTTGATGGAGGGTGGCGAGCAGTACTTC
.,TRBJ2-7,.,TRBV4-1,CASRGGAAPDEQYF,TGCGCCAGCAGGGGGGGGGCGGCTCCAGACGAGCAGTACTTC
many,TRBJ2-5,TRBD2,TRBV24-1,CATSDLTSGVETQYF,TGTGCCACCAGTGATTTGACTAGCGGGGTGGAGACCCAGTACTTC
many,TRBJ1-3,.,TRBV28,CASSFESFSGNTIYF,TGTGCCAGCAGTTTTGAGAGTTTCTCTGGAAACACCATATATTTT
many,TRBJ1-2,TRBD1,TRBV12-3/TRBV12-4,CASSLAGQGVRGYTF,TGTGCCAGCAGTTTAGCGGGACAGGGTGTGAGGGGCTACACCTTC
.,TRBJ2-7,.,TRBV11-3,CASSLGQVQGEQYF,TGTGCCAGCAGCTTAGGACAGGTCCAAGGGGAGCAGTACTTC
many,TRBJ1-5,.,TRBV6-5,CASRTLGNGQPQHF,TGTGCCAGCAGGACCCTGGGGAATGGTCAGCCCCAGCATTTT
many,TRBJ2-7,TRBD1,TRBV20-1,CSARWEQGMGEQYF,TGCAGTGCTAGATGGGAACAGGGGATGGGAGAGCAGTACTTC
.,TRBJ1-2,.,TRBV6-5,CASGSFGVLYGYTF,TGTGCCAGCGGTTCCTTTGGAGTTCTCTATGGCTACACCTTC
many,TRBJ1-2,.,TRBV7-2,CASSNRLGVGGYTF,TGTGCCAGCAGCAACCGACTGGGGGTCGGCGGCTACACCTTC
many,TRBJ2-2,.,TRBV3-1,CASTPLNTGELFF,TGTGCCAGCACCCCCCTTAACACCGGGGAGCTGTTTTTT
many,TRBJ1-1,.,TRBV19,CASSTPTGSEAFF,TGTGCCAGTAGTACCCCTACAGGGAGTGAAGCTTTCTTT
many,TRBJ2-7,.,TRBV19,CASSPTAYSYEQYF,TGTGCCAGTAGTCCAACAGCGTACTCCTACGAGCAGTACTTC
many,TRBJ2-3,.,TRBV20-1,CSARDPRISTDTQYF,TGCAGTGCTAGAGATCCAAGGATTAGCACAGATACGCAGTATTTT
many,TRBJ1-1,TRBD1,TRBV12-3/TRBV12-4,CASSLVGGQGVVGTEAFF,TGTGCCAGCAGTTTAGTTGGGGGCCAGGGGGTTGTAGGGACTGAAGCTTTCTTT
many,TRBJ2-4,.,TRBV20-1,CSARPNRGGKNIQYF,TGCAGTGCTAGACCCAACCGAGGGGGCAAAAACATTCAGTACTTC
.,TRBJ1-2,.,TRBV6-5,CASSSEQGMGGYTF,TGTGCCAGCAGTTCGGAACAGGGAATGGGCGGCTACACCTTC
few,TRBJ2-3,TRBD2,TRBV6-1,CASSAPRGLAVADTQYF,TGTGCCAGCAGTGCCCCAAGGGGACTAGCTGTCGCAGATACGCAGTATTTT
many,TRBJ1-2,.,TRBV20-1,CSVKENYGYTF,TGCAGTGTTAAGGAAAACTATGGCTACACCTTC
.,TRBJ1-1,TRBD1,TRBV28,CASRGQGARAESFF,TGTGCCAGCAGGGGACAGGGCGCCCGGGCTGAATCTTTCTTT
few,TRBJ2-1,TRBD1,TRBV10-2,CASRRDRGGSEQFF,TGCGCCAGCAGGAGGGACAGGGGAGGCAGTGAGCAGTTCTTC
many,TRBJ1-5,TRBD1,TRBV6-1,CASTLGQGENQPQHF,TGTGCCAGCACCCTAGGACAGGGGGAAAATCAGCCCCAGCATTTT
many,TRBJ2-5,TRBD1,TRBV15,CATSIRGETQYF,TGTGCCACCAGCATCAGGGGGGAGACCCAGTACTTC
many,TRBJ1-2,.,TRBV28,CASRDGGANYGYTF,TGTGCCAGCAGGGACGGTGGGGCGAACTATGGCTACACCTTC
many,TRBJ2-7,.,TRBV7-8,CASSLYRAYEQYF,TGTGCCAGCAGCTTATACAGGGCCTACGAGCAGTACTTC
.,TRBJ1-1,.,TRBV2,CASSESEGWPEAFF,TGTGCCAGCAGTGAATCCGAGGGTTGGCCTGAAGCTTTCTTT
few,TRBJ1-5,.,TRBV7-8,CASSERVERGNQPQHF,TGTGCCAGCAGCGAGAGGGTGGAAAGGGGCAATCAGCCCCAGCATTTT
many,TRBJ2-5,.,TRBV19,CASSIRDNQETQYF,TGTGCCAGTAGTATTCGGGACAACCAAGAGACCCAGTACTTC
many,TRBJ1-1,.,TRBV6-1,CASRPQGKRAFF,TGTGCCAGCAGGCCACAGGGTAAAAGGGCTTTCTTT
many,TRBJ1-3,.,TRBV11-2,CASSRTRDSGNTIYF,TGTGCCAGCAGCCGAACCCGGGACTCTGGAAACACCATATATTTT
.,TRBJ2-5,.,TRBV2,CASSDQLQETQYF,TGTGCCAGCAGTGACCAACTCCAAGAGACCCAGTACTTC